One and the same sample provided the 11 T cell receptor beta chains below, sequenced in a study of shared clonotypes between healthy human individuals (TCRdb year 2020). CD8 naive samples consisted of CD45RO-negative cells that were positively selected for CCR7, yielding a CD45RA+CCR7+ population without TemRA cells. Libraries were prepared through the immunoSEQ multiplex PCR assay. TCRdb retrieved this table from immuneACCESS and kept in-frame rearrangements only. Not all clones are present; in checked studies, unresolved V genes account for under half, and no reason is known for the remainder. The sample yields around 2,100,000 clones; about 95% were counted once. Approximately 1.2% of the sample rests with the top ten. The source material was naive CD8+ T cells sorted from blood. The sample's cell subset or site label, in plain terms: CD45RA+CCR7+. The source is a man aged 18 to 30 in good health.

The chain has TRBV5-8 and TRBJ1-5, with 10 bases matching TRBD1. Germline V gives CDR1 SGHTS, CDR2 YDEGEE. Trimming at V came to 6 bases and at J to 0 bases, leaving 6 bases not matched to a gene. The CDR3 extends over 16 amino acids. The DNA of the CDR3 is TGTGCCAGCACTCAAGGACAGGGGGATAGCAATCAGCCCCAGCATTTT. It translates to CASTQGQGDSNQPQHF.

V and J are TRBV28 and TRBJ2-3; perhaps TRBD2 as D (7 bases). This CDR3 spans 15 amino acids. V lost 2 bases and J lost 4, with 13 bases in between. CDR1 is MDHEN, CDR2 SYDVKM, per germline. CDR3 nucleotide sequence: TGTGCCAGCAGTTTAACGGCGGGGGCCCCAGATACGCAGTATTTT. Protein sequence: CASSLTAGAPDTQYF.

This chain uses TRBV4-3 with TRBJ1-2; no reliable D call. Germline V lookup: CDR1 LGHNA, CDR2 YSLEER. The CDR3 loop spans 14 amino acids. Between the trimmed V and J ends, which lost 6 bases and 6 bases, there was a span of 17 bases. The CDR3 loop reads CASRLLAGGDGYTF. CDR3 coding DNA: TGCGCCAGCAGACTACTGGCAGGTGGTGATGGCTACACCTTC.

The rearrangement uses TRBV4-1 and TRBJ1-2; a possible D gene is TRBD1 (5 bases). Trimming pared 3 bases from V and 8 bases from J, leaving 16 bases between. The germline gives CDR1 MGHRA, CDR2 YSYEKL. CDR3 length equals 14 residues. The CDR3 sequence: CASSHVGAAGGYTF. The CDR3 DNA is TGCGCCAGCAGCCACGTTGGGGCCGCGGGAGGCTACACCTTC.

Turning to this clone: The sample carries other DNA sequences with the same CDR3. The V call is TRBV4-2, the J call TRBJ2-2; D unresolved. Per germline, CDR1 LGHNA and CDR2 YNFKEQ. The ends were cut back, 0 bases at V and 4 bases at J, with 6 bases in the middle. This CDR3 comprises 14 residues. The CDR3 sequence: CASSQDPPTGELFF. CDR3 DNA: TGTGCCAGCAGCCAAGATCCCCCCACCGGGGAGCTGTTTTTT.

DNA for the CDR3: TGTGCCAGCAGTTACTCTGGGACAGCGGGGGAGCTGTTTTTT. Encoded protein: CASSYSGTAGELFF. V is TRBV6-5 and J is TRBJ2-2; 7 bases fit TRBD1. The length of the CDR3 is 14 residues. V was clipped by 0 bases and J by 8 bases; unmatched bases: 3. Germline CDR1 is MNHEY and CDR2 is SVGAGI.

The rearrangement joins TRBV25-1 to TRBJ1-1; D not resolved. The CDR3 totals 14 residues. CDR1 is MGHDK, CDR2 SYGVNS, per germline. V dropped 2 bases and J dropped 1 base, with 8 bases sitting between them. CDR3 sequence reads: CASSETGGNTEAFF. CDR3 in DNA: TGTGCCAGCAGTGAAACGGGTGGGAACACTGAAGCTTTCTTT.

The V and J genes are TRBV5-4 and TRBJ2-1, with TRBD2 identical over 8 bases. CDR1 is SGHNT, CDR2 YYREEE, per germline (reference sequence). This CDR3 is built from 17 residues. The V gene end was trimmed by 3 bases and the J gene end by 5 bases; junction bases not matched to a gene: 13. The DNA for the CDR3 is TGTGCCAGCAGCTGGGACCCGGGACTAGGGACCCACAATGAGCAGTTCTTC. It is translated as CASSWDPGLGTHNEQFF.

CDR3 coding DNA: TGTGCCAGCAGCTTATCAGGCGGGGGGGCCTACGAGCAGTACTTC. This gives the protein CASSLSGGGAYEQYF. The chain has TRBV11-2 and TRBJ2-7, with 9 bases matching TRBD2. Germline CDR1 and CDR2: SGHAT and FQNNGV. The CDR3 has 15 residues. With V trimmed by 2 bases and J by 2 bases, 4 bases remained unmatched. Drawing the rest from reference TRBV11-2 and TRBJ2-7, the complete variable domain is EAGVAQSPRYKIIEKRQSVAFWCNPISGHATLYWYQQILGQGPKLLIQFQNNGVVDDSQLPKDRFSAERLKGVDSTLKIQPAKLEDSAVYLCASSLSGGGAYEQYFGPGTRLTVT.

The table lists this clone with a few counts. The chain recombines TRBV2 with TRBJ1-1; 8 bases line up with TRBD1. Losses at the gene ends were 9 bases for V and 7 bases for J; bases not matched to a gene: 7. Germline CDR1 SNHLY, CDR2 FYNNEI. The CDR3 sequence is 12 residues long. For the CDR3, the DNA is TGTGCCAGTGACACAGGGGGGGATGAAGCTTTCTTT. The encoded protein is CASDTGGDEAFF.

The CDR3 DNA reads TGCGCCAGCAGCCAGGGTCGGGGCCCCCTATTGGACGAGCAGTACTTC. It is translated as CASSQGRGPLLDEQYF. This chain joins TRBV4-3 and TRBJ2-7, with D perhaps given as TRBD1 or TRBD2 (5 bases each). The CDR3 totals 16 residues. CDR1 and CDR2 from the germline V gene are LGHNA and YSLEER. With 3 bases removed from V and 5 bases from J, the gap between germline ends came to 20 bases.